These 24 T cell receptor beta chains came from one sample sequenced in a study of CD4 T cell repertoires in COVID-19. These memory T cells were uncultured and sequenced directly after ex vivo isolation. TCRdb keeps only in-frame clones here, not all; method: immunoSEQ multiplex PCR. The sample lists some 24,000 clones; nearly 95% were seen once. This sample comprised circulating follicular helper CD4+ T cells (cTfh) from blood, obtained before the COVID-19 pandemic. Receptor source: a human donor who had COVID-19.

The V and J genes are TRBV7-9 and TRBJ1-2; maybe TRBD1 (5 bases). The CDR3 is 12 residues long. With 5 bases removed from V and 7 bases from J, the gap between germline ends came to 11 bases. In germline, CDR1 is SEHNR, CDR2 FQNEAQ (reference sequence). In DNA, the CDR3 is TGTGCCAGCAGCCCCCCGGGGGGTGGCTACACCTTC. Encoded protein: CASSPPGGGYTF.

Worth noting for this clone: The junction departs from the called germline gene at one end, perhaps through a read error. The sample carries other DNA sequences with the same CDR3. The chain has TRBV6-5 and TRBJ1-6; D is ambiguous. The CDR3 spans 13 residues. The germline V gene has CDR1 MNHEY and CDR2 SVGAGI. The CDR3 here is CASSSLDNSPLHF. For the CDR3, the DNA is TGTGCCAGCAGTTCACTCGATAATTCCCCCCTCCACTTT.

The count of this clone is one. The chain combines TRBV28 with TRBJ1-2; D gene ambiguous. Trimming pared 7 bases from V and 1 base from J, leaving 4 bases between. Germline V gene data show CDR1 as MDHEN and CDR2 as SYDVKM. The CDR3 runs 11 residues. The CDR3 bases are TGTGCCAGCACCAGTAACTATGGCTACACCTTC. Translated: CASTSNYGYTF.

This clone was counted only a few times. The V call is TRBV5-6, the J call TRBJ2-1; 10 bases agree with TRBD2. The CDR3 covers 19 residues. Germline CDR1 is SGHDT and CDR2 is YYEEEE. J lost 7 bases, V lost 4 bases, and 20 bases had no gene match. This CDR3 reads CASSPRGGNRAGGPNEQFF. CDR3 in DNA: TGTGCCAGCAGCCCAAGGGGGGGTAATAGAGCGGGAGGGCCTAATGAGCAGTTCTTC.

The chain is built from TRBV6-4 and TRBJ1-1, with TRBD1 matching over 9 bases. The junction had 8 bases not matched to a gene; V was cut back by 5 bases and J by 7 bases. Germline V gives CDR1 MRHNA, CDR2 SNTAGT. This CDR3 has 14 residues. For the CDR3, the DNA is TGTGCCAGCAGTCCACAGGGGGCGGCCCGTGAAGCTTTCTTT. Translated, it gives CASSPQGAAREAFF.

The V call is TRBV11-3, the J call TRBJ2-1; 7 bases agree with TRBD2. This CDR3 region has 15 residues. Germline values: CDR1 SGHNT, CDR2 YENEEA. J gave up 5 bases and V 0 bases, and 4 bases lay outside the gene matches. This CDR3 is CASSLEAGRDNEQFF. CDR3 DNA: TGTGCCAGCAGCTTAGAAGCGGGGCGGGACAATGAGCAGTTCTTC.

The rearrangement uses TRBV2 and TRBJ1-6, with 8 bases aligning to TRBD1. V shed 4 bases, J shed 9 bases, and the junction held 2 bases outside the gene matches. The germline gives CDR1 SNHLY, CDR2 FYNNEI. CDR3 length: 13 amino acids. Written as DNA, the CDR3 is TGTGCCAGCAGTGGACAGGGGAGTTCACCCCTCCACTTT. It translates to CASSGQGSSPLHF.

V and J are TRBV5-1 and TRBJ2-4; TRBD2 matches at 7 bases. J gave up 6 bases and V 3 bases, and 12 bases lay outside the gene matches. The germline V gene has CDR1 SGHRS and CDR2 YFSETQ. The CDR3 has 16 residues. Written as DNA, the CDR3 is TGCGCCAGCAGCTCCGGGGGGAGGGGAGGAGGAAACATTCAGTACTTC. Its translation: CASSSGGRGGGNIQYF.

This sequence joins TRBV27 and TRBJ1-6; tentatively, D is TRBD1 (5 bases). Per the germline V gene, CDR1 is MNHEY and CDR2 is SMNVEV (reference sequence). The CDR3 contains 15 residues. V was pared by 0 bases and J by 7 bases, with 10 bases between. The CDR3 sequence is CASSLSGTWNSPLHF. The CDR3 DNA follows: TGTGCCAGCAGTTTATCGGGGACTTGGAATTCACCCCTCCACTTT.

CDR3 region: CASSQETTYEQYF. In nucleotides, the CDR3 is TGTGCCAGCAGCCAAGAGACTACGTACGAGCAGTACTTC. This chain uses TRBV4-2 with TRBJ2-7; TRBD2 is a possible D gene (5 bases). V gave up 0 bases and J gave up 4 bases, with 7 bases separating them. Germline V gives CDR1 LGHNA, CDR2 YNFKEQ. The CDR3 covers 13 residues.

This chain joins TRBV28 and TRBJ1-2, with unresolved D. This CDR3 has 13 amino acids. Looked up from germline, CDR1 is MDHEN and CDR2 is SYDVKM. V lost 3 bases, J lost 3 bases, and 8 bases lay in between. CDR3 bases: TGTGCCAGCAGTTTCCGAGCCCACTATGGCTACACCTTC. This gives the protein CASSFRAHYGYTF.

CDR3 sequence reads: CASSLGQGHSPLHF. The DNA for the CDR3 is TGTGCCAGCAGCTTGGGACAGGGACATTCACCCCTCCACTTT. The genes are TRBV7-6 and TRBJ1-6, with 9 bases aligning to TRBD1. J lost 8 bases, V lost 3 bases, and 2 bases had no gene match. CDR3 length: 14 residues. CDR1 is SGHVS, CDR2 FNYEAQ, per germline.

The chain links TRBV27 to TRBJ2-1, with 15 bases lining up with TRBD2. Trimming cost V 10 bases and J 7 bases; bases outside gene matches: 14. The CDR3 contains 17 residues. Germline values: CDR1 MNHEY, CDR2 SMNVEV (reference sequence). The CDR3 loop is CATRTSGGANFRNEQFF. The CDR3 DNA is TGTGCCACCCGGACTAGCGGGGGGGCCAATTTCAGAAATGAGCAGTTCTTC.

The chain employs TRBV18 and TRBJ2-4, with a weak D call TRBD1 (5 bases). Germline CDR1 is KGHSH and CDR2 is LQKENI. V lost 3 bases and J 2 bases, leaving 8 bases between the germline ends. CDR3 length: 14 residues. CDR3 region: CASSPQGPKNIQYF. The DNA of the CDR3 is TGTGCCAGCTCACCCCAGGGTCCCAAAAACATTCAGTACTTC.

This sequence joins TRBV5-1 and TRBJ2-3; 10 nucleotides line up with TRBD1. The CDR3 has 17 amino acids. CDR1 SGHRS and CDR2 YFSETQ come from the germline V gene. V dropped 4 bases and J dropped 3; count of bases not matched to a gene: 11. CDR3: CASSLFGTGQGTDTQYF. The CDR3 bases are TGCGCCAGCAGCCTGTTTGGGACGGGACAGGGGACAGATACGCAGTATTTT.

This chain uses TRBV7-9 with TRBJ1-3; 7 bases are shared with TRBD1. Germline V gene sequence: CDR1 SEHNR, CDR2 FQNEAQ (reference sequence). The J segment lost 0 bases and the V segment lost 4 bases, leaving 12 bases of the junction unmatched. The CDR3 spans 18 residues. The CDR3 DNA reads as TGTGCCAGCAGCTCCGATAATTTTGGGACAGTCTCTGGAAACACCATATATTTT. It translates to CASSSDNFGTVSGNTIYF.

The gene calls are TRBV5-1 and TRBJ2-6; D may be TRBD2 (6 bases). In germline, CDR1 is SGHRS, CDR2 YFSETQ. Trimming pared 4 bases from V and 0 bases from J, leaving 17 bases between. The CDR3 is 18 residues long. The CDR3 here is CASSLGDSSPSGANVLTF. CDR3 sequence (DNA): TGCGCCAGCAGCCTAGGGGACTCTTCCCCCTCTGGGGCCAACGTCCTGACTTTC. Together with reference TRBV5-1 and TRBJ2-6, the CDR3 gives the full variable domain: KAGVTQTPRYLIKTRGQQVTLSCSPISGHRSVSWYQQTPGQGLQFLFEYFSETQRNKGNFPGRFSGRQFSNSRSEMNVSTLELGDSALYLCASSLGDSSPSGANVLTFGAGSRLTVL.

A single count supports this clone. This rearrangement joins TRBV10-3 to TRBJ2-1, with 10 bases that match TRBD1. CDR3 size: 15 residues. V was clipped by 4 bases and J by 4 bases; unmatched bases: 4. Germline V CDR1 and CDR2: ENHRY, SYGVKD. CDR3 residues: CAISVRQGAYNEQFF. The CDR3 DNA reads as TGTGCCATCAGTGTTAGACAGGGGGCGTACAATGAGCAGTTCTTC.

The chain combines TRBV5-1 with TRBJ2-1; D gene unclear. Germline V gene sequence: CDR1 SGHRS, CDR2 YFSETQ. CDR3 length: 12 amino acids. The V end was cut by 2 bases, the J end by 8 bases, with 8 bases between. CDR3 nucleotides: TGCGCCAGCAGCTTAGACTTGGATGAGCAGTTCTTC. Amino acids: CASSLDLDEQFF.

This sequence joins TRBV11-3 and TRBJ2-1; tentatively, D is TRBD1 (6 bases). The CDR3 consists of 15 residues. Trimming cost V 0 bases and J 5 bases, with 11 bases left between them. Germline V CDR1 and CDR2: SGHNT, YENEEA. The CDR3 here is CASSLDEGVDNEQFF. The CDR3 bases are TGTGCCAGCAGCTTAGACGAGGGGGTGGACAATGAGCAGTTCTTC. The full variable domain, completed using reference TRBV11-3 and TRBJ2-1, is EAGVVQSPRYKIIEKKQPVAFWCNPISGHNTLYWYLQNLGQGPELLIRYENEEAVDDSQLPKDRFSAERLKGVDSTLKIQPAELGDSAVYLCASSLDEGVDNEQFFGPGTRLTVL.

The genes are TRBV9 and TRBJ1-1; a weak D match, TRBD1 (5 bases). CDR1 is SGDLS and CDR2 is YYNGEE in the germline V gene. Between the trimmed V and J ends, which lost 4 bases and 3 bases, there was a span of 16 bases. The CDR3 is made up of 15 amino acids. The CDR3 DNA is TGTGCCAGCAGCACCCACCCAGGGCAGGACACTGAAGCTTTCTTT. Protein: CASSTHPGQDTEAFF.

V usage is TRBV11-2 and J usage is TRBJ2-1; D remains ambiguous. CDR3 length: 11 amino acids. V was pared by 5 bases and J by 10 bases, with 9 bases between. Germline CDR1 is SGHAT and CDR2 is FQNNGV. The CDR3 here is CASSPLGEQFF. The CDR3 bases are TGTGCCAGCAGCCCCCTCGGGGAGCAGTTCTTC.

The chain carries TRBV18 and TRBJ2-7, with D possibly matching TRBD2 (7 bases). V was clipped by 8 bases and J by 5 bases, with 25 bases between them. The CDR3 contains 16 residues. Germline V CDR1 and CDR2: KGHSH, LQKENI. CDR3 DNA sequence: TGTGCCAGCCCCCACGCCCCCCCCGGGGGGCGCGACGAGCAGTACTTC. This gives the protein CASPHAPPGGRDEQYF.

This clone has a single count. V and J are TRBV6-4 and TRBJ1-2; a weak D match, TRBD1 (5 bases). V shed 0 bases and J shed 4 bases, with 9 bases lying between them. Germline lookup yields CDR1 MRHNA and CDR2 SNTAGT. This CDR3 comprises 14 residues. The CDR3 nucleotides read TGTGCCAGCAGTGACTCACGGGGGACCTATGGCTACACCTTC. Protein product: CASSDSRGTYGYTF.